The 14 T cell receptor beta chains below were found in one sample sequenced in a study of CD8+ T cells in alopecia areata. Described treatment: oral pan-JAK inhibitor, 5-10 mg twice daily. Investigators isolated RNA and reverse transcribed it into cDNA to act as the sequencing template. TCRdb keeps only in-frame clones here, not all; method: immunoSEQ multiplex PCR. The data contain over 150,000 clones, roughly 64% of them singletons. The specimen comprised CD8+ T cells sorted from blood, sampled at week 24, from a patient treated with tofacitinib. These receptors were collected from a human donor with alopecia areata.

The gene calls are TRBV5-1 and TRBJ2-2; 10 bases agree with TRBD1. The CDR3 is 16 residues long. Germline CDR1 and CDR2: SGHRS and YFSETQ. Trimming removed 4 bases from V and 4 bases from J; junction bases left unmatched: 7. In nucleotides, the CDR3 is TGCGCCAGCAGCCCTCTCGGGACAGGGGCCACCGGGGAGCTGTTTTTT. This sequence encodes CASSPLGTGATGELFF.

This clone has more than one count but fewer than ten. The V gene is TRBV30, the J gene TRBJ1-2; 11 positions agree with TRBD1. The J segment lost 1 base and the V segment lost 5 bases, leaving 3 bases of the junction unmatched. Germline CDR1 reads GTSNPN; CDR2 reads SVGIG (reference sequence). CDR3 length equals 14 residues. The CDR3 DNA reads as TGTGCCTGGGAGGGACAGGGGGATAACTATGGCTACACCTTC. Translation: CAWEGQGDNYGYTF. Full variable domain (missing parts from reference TRBV30 and TRBJ1-2): SQTIHQWPATLVQPVGSPLSLECTVEGTSNPNLYWYRQAAGRGLQLLFYSVGIGQISSEVPQNLSASRPQDRQFILSSKKLLLSDSGFYLCAWEGQGDNYGYTFGSGTRLTVV.

Only a few counts were recorded for this clone. The chain is built from TRBV6-5 and TRBJ2-3; TRBD2 might be the D (6 bases). CDR3 length: 13 residues. Trimming removed 1 base from V and 9 bases from J, with 11 bases in between. Germline V gene data show CDR1 as MNHEY and CDR2 as SVGAGI. The CDR3 DNA follows: TGTGCCAGCAGTTACTTTAGACTAGACACGCAGTATTTT. It specifies CASSYFRLDTQYF.

The genes are TRBV30 and TRBJ1-5, with a possible D match to TRBD1 (6 bases). The CDR3 length is 14 residues. Trimming removed 2 bases at V and 7 bases at J, with 15 bases between. Germline CDR1 reads GTSNPN; CDR2 reads SVGIG (reference sequence). For the CDR3, the DNA is TGTGCCTGGAGTTCAGGGGAGTCCCACCAGCCCCAGCATTTT. Translating gives CAWSSGESHQPQHF. The full variable domain, in which reference TRBV30 and TRBJ1-5 provide the parts outside the CDR3, is SQTIHQWPATLVQPVGSPLSLECTVEGTSNPNLYWYRQAAGRGLQLLFYSVGIGQISSEVPQNLSASRPQDRQFILSSKKLLLSDSGFYLCAWSSGESHQPQHFGDGTRLSIL.

Regarding this clone: No conserved phenylalanine or tryptophan ends this CDR3, so it is likely a read error. Because the CDR3's place on the DNA is in doubt, the DNA is left out and the CDR3 is given as listed by TCRdb. V is TRBV30 and J is TRBJ1-2. The CDR3 contains 12 residues when both ends are counted. Germline lookup yields CDR1 GTSNPN and CDR2 SVGIG (reference sequence). CDR3 region: CAWSGRRPGVVY.

The chain couples TRBV9 to TRBJ2-7, with a tentative D call TRBD2 (5 bases). The CDR3 length is 15 residues. Per germline, CDR1 SGDLS and CDR2 YYNGEE. V lost 4 bases and J lost 7, with 21 bases in between. This CDR3 is CASSPTGSEMGEQYF. CDR3 DNA: TGTGCCAGCAGCCCTACGGGATCTGAGATGGGAGAGCAGTACTTC.

The V call is TRBV5-6, the J call TRBJ2-1; 9 bases line up with TRBD1. V dropped 7 bases and J dropped 3; count of bases not matched to a gene: 8. The V gene's germline CDR1 is SGHDT and CDR2 YYEEEE. CDR3 size: 15 residues. CDR3 loop: CASAQQGADYNEQFF. Written as DNA, the CDR3 is TGTGCCAGCGCACAACAGGGGGCGGACTACAATGAGCAGTTCTTC.

This chain links TRBV23-1 with TRBJ1-5; D perhaps matches TRBD1 (6 bases). TRBV23-1 is an ORF, and what it does is uncertain. V lost 3 bases to trimming and J lost 2 bases, with 26 bases between them. The CDR3 contains 20 residues. The CDR3 sequence is CASSQLTDSTELHGNQPQHF. The CDR3 DNA is TGCGCCAGCAGTCAGCTAACGGACAGTACGGAGCTCCATGGCAATCAGCCCCAGCATTTT.

This chain links TRBV7-6 with TRBJ2-5, with D perhaps matching TRBD1 (6 bases). Germline V gene data show CDR1 as SGHVS and CDR2 as FNYEAQ. There are 14 residues in the CDR3. Trimming left V 5 bases short and J 2 bases short, with 12 bases between. The CDR3, as DNA: TGTGCCAGCAGCCCCCCGGGACATCAAGAGACCCAGTACTTC. Translating it yields CASSPPGHQETQYF.

The chain has TRBV11-2 and TRBJ2-7; D remains unclear. The CDR3 contains 12 residues. The V end was cut by 6 bases, the J end by 5 bases, with 11 bases between. Germline V gene sequence: CDR1 SGHAT, CDR2 FQNNGV. As DNA, the CDR3 is TGTGCCAGCAGTCTCACGGCCAACGAGCAGTACTTC. Its translation: CASSLTANEQYF.

The chain is built from TRBV28 and TRBJ2-7; D gene uncertain. CDR1 is MDHEN, CDR2 SYDVKM, per germline. Trimming cost V 6 bases and J 3 bases, with 6 bases left between them. CDR3 length: 11 amino acids. CDR3 sequence (DNA): TGTGCCAGCAGGGACGGCTACGAGCAGTACTTC. Encoded protein: CASRDGYEQYF.

This clone has a handful of counts. CDR3 nucleotides: TGTGCCACCAGCAGAGATCGGGACAGGAGCTATGGCTACACCTTC. Its translation is CATSRDRDRSYGYTF. V usage is TRBV15 and J usage is TRBJ1-2; 8 bases match TRBD1. Germline values: CDR1 LNHNV, CDR2 YYDKDF (reference sequence). The CDR3 consists of 15 residues. With V trimmed by 0 bases and J by 4 bases, 4 bases remained unmatched.

V gene TRBV30 combines with J gene TRBJ2-7, with D uncertain. Germline assignment: CDR1 GTSNPN and CDR2 SVGIG (reference sequence). V was shortened by 4 bases and J by 2 bases, with 12 bases between the two germline ends. This CDR3 has 13 residues. The DNA of the CDR3 is TGTGCCTGGAAAGAGCCTGGGCCCTACGAGCAGTACTTC. It translates to CAWKEPGPYEQYF.

The chain couples TRBV13 to TRBJ2-5; 8 bases match TRBD2. This CDR3 is built from 16 residues. With V trimmed by 3 bases and J by 2 bases, 8 bases remained unmatched. Germline-derived CDR1 and CDR2 are PRHDT and FYEKMQ (reference sequence). The chain's CDR3 is CASSFYSGARQETQYF. In DNA form, the CDR3 reads TGTGCCAGCAGCTTTTATAGCGGGGCGAGGCAAGAGACCCAGTACTTC. Full variable domain (rest looked up from reference TRBV13 and TRBJ2-5): AAGVIQSPRHLIKEKRETATLKCYPIPRHDTVYWYQQGPGQDPQFLISFYEKMQSDKGSIPDRFSAQQFSDYHSELNMSSLELGDSALYFCASSFYSGARQETQYFGPGTRLLVL.